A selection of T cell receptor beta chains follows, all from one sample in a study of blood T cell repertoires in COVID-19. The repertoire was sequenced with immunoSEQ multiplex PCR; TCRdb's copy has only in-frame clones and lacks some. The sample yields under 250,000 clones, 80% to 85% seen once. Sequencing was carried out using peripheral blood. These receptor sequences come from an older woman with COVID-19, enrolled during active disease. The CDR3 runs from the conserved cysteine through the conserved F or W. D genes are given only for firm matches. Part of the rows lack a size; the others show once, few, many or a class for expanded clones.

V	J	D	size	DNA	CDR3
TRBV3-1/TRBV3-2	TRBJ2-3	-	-	TGTGCCAGCAGCCAAGGCCAAGCGAGGACAGATACGCAGTATTTT	CASSQGQARTDTQYF
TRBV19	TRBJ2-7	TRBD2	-	TGTGCCAGTAGTGGACCGGGACTAGGGGACTACGAGCAGTACTTC	CASSGPGLGDYEQYF
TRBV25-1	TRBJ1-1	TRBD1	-	TGTGCCAGCTCGGACAGGGGATACACTGAAGCTTTCTTT	CASSDRGYTEAFF
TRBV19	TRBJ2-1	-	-	TGTGCCAGTAGTATAGATACGGGCTACAATGAGCAGTTCTTC	CASSIDTGYNEQFF
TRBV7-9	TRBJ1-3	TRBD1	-	TGTGCCAGCAGTTACGACCAGGGGGACACCATATATTTT	CASSYDQGDTIYF
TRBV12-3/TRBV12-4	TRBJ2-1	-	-	TGTGCCAGCAGTTTAACCCTAGGTGAGCAGTTCTTC	CASSLTLGEQFF
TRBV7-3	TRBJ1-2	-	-	TGTGCCAGGGAACAGGGCACTAACTATGGCTACACCTTC	CAREQGTNYGYTF
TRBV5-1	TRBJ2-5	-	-	TGCGCCAGCAGCTACCGGGTTGCAGGGGAGACCCAGTACTTC	CASSYRVAGETQYF
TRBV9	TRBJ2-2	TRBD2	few	TGTGCCAGCAGCGTAGGGACTAGCGAGAACACCGGGGAGCTGTTTTTT	CASSVGTSENTGELFF
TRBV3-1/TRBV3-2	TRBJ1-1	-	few	TGTGCCAGCAGCCAAGCCGGGATCGAAGCTTTCTTT	CASSQAGIEAFF
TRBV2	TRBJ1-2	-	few	TGTGCCAGCAGTGACCAGGAGGAAACCTATGGCTACACCTTC	CASSDQEETYGYTF
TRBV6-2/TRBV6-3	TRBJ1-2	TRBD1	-	TGTGCCAGCAGTTACTCGTCAGGGGGCTATGGCTACACCTTC	CASSYSSGGYGYTF
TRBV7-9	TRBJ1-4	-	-	TGTGCCAGCAGCCAGGACTTTCCAACTAATGAAAAACTGTTTTTT	CASSQDFPTNEKLFF
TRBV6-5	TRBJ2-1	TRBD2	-	TGTGCCAGCAGACTAGCGGGGGGGGCTTACAATGAGCAGTTCTTC	CASRLAGGAYNEQFF
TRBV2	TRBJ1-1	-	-	TGTGCCAGCAACGGCCAGGGGAGACCTAACACTGAAGCTTTCTTT	CASNGQGRPNTEAFF
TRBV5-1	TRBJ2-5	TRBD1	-	TGCGCCAGCAGCTTGGTGGGACAGGGGGAAGAGACCCAGTACTTC	CASSLVGQGEETQYF
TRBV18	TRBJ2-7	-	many	TGTGCCAGCTCACCAATTCCGGTCGAGCAGTACTTC	CASSPIPVEQYF
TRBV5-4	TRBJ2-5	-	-	TGTGCCAGCAGTTTAGCAGGGATCCAAGAGACCCAGTACTTC	CASSLAGIQETQYF
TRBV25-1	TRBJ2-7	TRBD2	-	TGTGCCAGCCGGCCAGGACTAGTCAACGAGCAGTACTTC	CASRPGLVNEQYF
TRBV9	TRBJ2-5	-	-	TGTGCCAGCAGCGTAGGGTCAGGTTTTGGGGAGACCCAGTACTTC	CASSVGSGFGETQYF
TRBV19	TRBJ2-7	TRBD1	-	TGTGCCAGTAGCCGGGGACAGGGGTATGACGACGAGCAGTACTTC	CASSRGQGYDDEQYF
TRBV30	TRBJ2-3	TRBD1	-	TGTGCCTGGAGTTTTGGGACAGCCTCTAGCACAGATACGCAGTATTTT	CAWSFGTASSTDTQYF
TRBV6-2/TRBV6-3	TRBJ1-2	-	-	TGTGCCAGCAGTATGCAGGGGACCTATGGCTACACCTTC	CASSMQGTYGYTF
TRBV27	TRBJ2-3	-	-	TGTGCCAGCCGCCGGTGGGGGCCCGGCACAGATACGCAGTATTTT	CASRRWGPGTDTQYF
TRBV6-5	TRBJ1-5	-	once	TGTGCCAGCAGGCCCAGCAGCGGCCTTAATCAGCCCCAGCATTTT	CASRPSSGLNQPQHF
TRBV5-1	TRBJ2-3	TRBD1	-	TGCGCCAGCAGCTCAGGACAGGGCGCAGATACGCAGTATTTT	CASSSGQGADTQYF
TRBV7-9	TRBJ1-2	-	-	TGTGCCAGCAGCTTATCCGTTAACTATGGCTACACCTTC	CASSLSVNYGYTF
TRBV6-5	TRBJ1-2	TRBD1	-	TGTGCCAGCAGTTACTCCCCAGGGGGATATGGCTACACCTTC	CASSYSPGGYGYTF
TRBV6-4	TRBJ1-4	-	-	TGTGCCAGTCTACAACAGGGAAGTGAAAAACTGTTTTTT	CASLQQGSEKLFF
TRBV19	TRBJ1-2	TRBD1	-	TGTGCCAGTAGCCCCACAGGGGTGGACTATGGCTACACCTTC	CASSPTGVDYGYTF
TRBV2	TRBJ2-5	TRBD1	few	TGTGCCAGCAGATCCCACAGGGGTGAAGAGACCCAGTACTTC	CASRSHRGEETQYF
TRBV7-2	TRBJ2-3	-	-	TGTGCCAGCAGGCCGCCAACTAGCACAGATACGCAGTATTTT	CASRPPTSTDTQYF
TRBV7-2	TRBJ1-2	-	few	TGTGCCAGCAGCCCCCTACACACCTTC	CASSPLHTF
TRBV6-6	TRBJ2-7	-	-	TGTGCCAGCAGTTTGGGTAGCGGAGCGCACGAGCAGTACTTC	CASSLGSGAHEQYF
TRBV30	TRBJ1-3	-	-	TGTGCCTGGAGTGTTAGTTCAGGGTTTGGGGAAAACACCATATATTTT	CAWSVSSGFGENTIYF
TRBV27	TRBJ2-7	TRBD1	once	TGTGCCAGCAGTTTGGTAGCCGGGACAGGGGTCCACGAGCAGTACTTC	CASSLVAGTGVHEQYF
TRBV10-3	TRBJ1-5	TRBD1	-	TGTGCCATCAGTGAGTCAGGCAGGGGGCAAAATCAGCCCCAGCATTTT	CAISESGRGQNQPQHF
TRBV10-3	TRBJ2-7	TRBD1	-	TGTGCCATCAGTGATTGGGACAGGGGAGTTAACGAGCAGTACTTC	CAISDWDRGVNEQYF
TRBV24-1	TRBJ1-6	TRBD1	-	TGTGCCACCAGTGAGGACAGGGTAAAGGAGTTGAGAGGTTTTTCACCCCTCCACTTT	CATSEDRVKELRGFSPLHF
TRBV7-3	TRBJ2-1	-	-	TGTGCCAGCAGCACACCCCCTTTCAATGAGCAGTTCTTC	CASSTPPFNEQFF
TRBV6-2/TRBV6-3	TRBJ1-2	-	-	TGTGCCAGCAGTTCCCTCCTAACAGGGAGTGGCTACACCTTC	CASSSLLTGSGYTF
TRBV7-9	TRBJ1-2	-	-	TGTGCCAGCAGCTTAACGATGCGGTCTACTAACTATGGCTACACCTTC	CASSLTMRSTNYGYTF
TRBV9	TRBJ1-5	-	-	TGTGCCAGCAGCGCAGGACTGGGTCAGCCCCAGCATTTT	CASSAGLGQPQHF
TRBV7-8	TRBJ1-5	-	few	TGTGCCAGCAGCTTTGGCCGACCGGGGGGCAATCAGCCCCAGCATTTT	CASSFGRPGGNQPQHF
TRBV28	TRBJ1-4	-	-	TGTGCCAGCAGGACGGGAGGGACACCAACTAATGAAAAACTGTTTTTT	CASRTGGTPTNEKLFF
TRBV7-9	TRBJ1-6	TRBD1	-	TGTGCCAGCAGCTTAGTAACAGGGGGCGGCTCACCCCTCCACTTT	CASSLVTGGGSPLHF
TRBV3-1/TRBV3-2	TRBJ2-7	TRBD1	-	TGTGCCAGCAGCTCCAGACAGGGCTGGGAGCAGTACTTC	CASSSRQGWEQYF
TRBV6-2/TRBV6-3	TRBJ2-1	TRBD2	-	TGTGCCAGCAGTTATAGCGGGAGGGCCAGCTCCTACAATGAGCAGTTCTTC	CASSYSGRASSYNEQFF
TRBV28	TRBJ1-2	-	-	TGTGCCAGCACCACTTCGGGGGTCCCCCTCTATGGCTACACCTTC	CASTTSGVPLYGYTF
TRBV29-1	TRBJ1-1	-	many	TGCAGCGGCAGGGAGGACACTGAAGCTTTCTTT	CSGREDTEAFF
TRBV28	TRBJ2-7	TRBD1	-	TGTGCCAGCAGTTTACTGACACAGGGGGTGGTTTCCTACGAGCAGTACTTC	CASSLLTQGVVSYEQYF
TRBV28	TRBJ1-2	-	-	TGTGCCAGCAGTTTTATTCAGGGAGGCTATGGCTACACCTTC	CASSFIQGGYGYTF
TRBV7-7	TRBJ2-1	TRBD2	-	TGTGCCAGCAGCATGGGACTAGCGGGTACAAATGAGCAGTTCTTC	CASSMGLAGTNEQFF
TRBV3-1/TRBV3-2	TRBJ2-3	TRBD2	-	TGTGCCAGCAGCCAAGGGATAGCGGGAGCAGATACGCAGTATTTT	CASSQGIAGADTQYF
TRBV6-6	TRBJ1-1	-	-	TGTGCCAGCAGTAGAGGCTGGAACACTGAAGCTTTCTTT	CASSRGWNTEAFF